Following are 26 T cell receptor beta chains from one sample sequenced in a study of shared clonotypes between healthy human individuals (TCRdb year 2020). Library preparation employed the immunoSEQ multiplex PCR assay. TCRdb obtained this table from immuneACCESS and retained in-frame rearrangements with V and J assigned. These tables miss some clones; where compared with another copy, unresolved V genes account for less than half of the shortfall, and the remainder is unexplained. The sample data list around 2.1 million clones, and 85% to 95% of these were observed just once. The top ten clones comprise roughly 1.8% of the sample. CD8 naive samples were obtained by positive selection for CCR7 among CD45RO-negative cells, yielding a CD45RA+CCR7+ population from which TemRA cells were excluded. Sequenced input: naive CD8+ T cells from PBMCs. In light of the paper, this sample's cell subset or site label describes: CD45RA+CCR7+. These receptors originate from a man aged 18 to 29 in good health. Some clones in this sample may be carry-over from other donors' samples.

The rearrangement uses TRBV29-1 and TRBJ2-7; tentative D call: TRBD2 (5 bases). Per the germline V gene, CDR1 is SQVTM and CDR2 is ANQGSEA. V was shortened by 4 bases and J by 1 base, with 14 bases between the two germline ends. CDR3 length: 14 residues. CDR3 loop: CSVVPLAQSYEQYF. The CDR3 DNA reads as TGCAGCGTTGTACCGCTAGCCCAATCCTACGAGCAGTACTTC.

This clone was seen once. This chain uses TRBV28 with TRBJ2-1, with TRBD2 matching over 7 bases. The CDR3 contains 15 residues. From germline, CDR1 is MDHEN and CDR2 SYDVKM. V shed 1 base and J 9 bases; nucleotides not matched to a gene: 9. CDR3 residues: CASSLLGGRGSEQFF. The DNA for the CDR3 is TGTGCCAGCAGTTTATTGGGAGGGCGGGGGAGTGAGCAGTTCTTC. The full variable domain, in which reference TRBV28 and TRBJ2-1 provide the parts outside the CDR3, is DVKVTQSSRYLVKRTGEKVFLECVQDMDHENMFWYRQDPGLGLRLIYFSYDVKMKEKGDIPEGYSVSREKKERFSLILESASTNQTSMYLCASSLLGGRGSEQFFGPGTRLTVL.

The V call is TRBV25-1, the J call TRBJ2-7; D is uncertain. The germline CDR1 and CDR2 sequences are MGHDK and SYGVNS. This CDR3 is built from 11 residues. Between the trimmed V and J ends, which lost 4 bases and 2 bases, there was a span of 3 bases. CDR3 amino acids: CASSGTYEQYF. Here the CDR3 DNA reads TGTGCCAGCAGTGGAACCTACGAGCAGTACTTC.

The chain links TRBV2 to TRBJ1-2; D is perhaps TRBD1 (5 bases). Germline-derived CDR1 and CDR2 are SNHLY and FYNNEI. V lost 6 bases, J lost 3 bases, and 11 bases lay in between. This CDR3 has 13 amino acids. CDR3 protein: CASSSDSDYGYTF. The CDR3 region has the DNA TGTGCCAGCAGCAGTGACAGCGACTATGGCTACACCTTC. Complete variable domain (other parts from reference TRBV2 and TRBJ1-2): EPEVTQTPSHQVTQMGQEVILRCVPISNHLYFYWYRQILGQKVEFLVSFYNNEISEKSEIFDDQFSVERPDGSNFTLKIRSTKLEDSAMYFCASSSDSDYGYTFGSGTRLTVV.

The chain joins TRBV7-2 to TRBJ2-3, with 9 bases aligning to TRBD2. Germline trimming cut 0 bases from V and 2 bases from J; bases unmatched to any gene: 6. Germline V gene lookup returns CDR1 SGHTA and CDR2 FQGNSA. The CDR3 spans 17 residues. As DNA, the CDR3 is TGTGCCAGCAGCTTAGCCGGGCTAGCGGGATACACAGATACGCAGTATTTT. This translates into CASSLAGLAGYTDTQYF.

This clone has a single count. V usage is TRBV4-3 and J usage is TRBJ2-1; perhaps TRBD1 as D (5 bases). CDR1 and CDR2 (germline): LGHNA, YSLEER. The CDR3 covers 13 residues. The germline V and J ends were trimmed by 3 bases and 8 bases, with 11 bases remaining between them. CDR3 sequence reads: CASSHIQGDEQFF. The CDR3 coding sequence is TGCGCCAGCAGCCACATTCAGGGTGATGAGCAGTTCTTC.

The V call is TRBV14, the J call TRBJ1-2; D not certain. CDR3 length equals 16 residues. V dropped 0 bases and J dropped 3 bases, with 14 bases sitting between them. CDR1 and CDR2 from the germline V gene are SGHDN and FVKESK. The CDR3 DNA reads TGTGCCAGCAGCCAAGAAAGCCCGTCAGAGCACTATGGCTACACCTTC. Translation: CASSQESPSEHYGYTF.

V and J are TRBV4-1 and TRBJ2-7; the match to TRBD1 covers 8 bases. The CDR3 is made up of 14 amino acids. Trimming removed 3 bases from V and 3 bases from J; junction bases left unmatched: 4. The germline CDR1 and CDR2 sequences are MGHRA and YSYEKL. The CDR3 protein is CASSHSDRGYEQYF. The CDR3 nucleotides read TGCGCCAGCAGCCATAGCGACAGGGGCTACGAGCAGTACTTC.

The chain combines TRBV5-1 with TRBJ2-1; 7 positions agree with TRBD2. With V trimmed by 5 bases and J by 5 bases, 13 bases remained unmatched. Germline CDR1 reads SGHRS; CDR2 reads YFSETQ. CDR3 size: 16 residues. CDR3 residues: CASRGLAVNFHNEQFF. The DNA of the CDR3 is TGCGCCAGCAGGGGGCTAGCGGTTAATTTTCACAATGAGCAGTTCTTC.

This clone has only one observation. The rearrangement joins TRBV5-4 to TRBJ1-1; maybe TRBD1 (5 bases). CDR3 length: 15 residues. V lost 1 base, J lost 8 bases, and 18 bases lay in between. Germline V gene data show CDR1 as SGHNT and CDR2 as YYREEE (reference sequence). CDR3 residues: CASSLLRSGQTEAFF. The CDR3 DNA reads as TGTGCCAGCAGCTTGCTAAGATCAGGACAAACAGAAGCTTTCTTT.

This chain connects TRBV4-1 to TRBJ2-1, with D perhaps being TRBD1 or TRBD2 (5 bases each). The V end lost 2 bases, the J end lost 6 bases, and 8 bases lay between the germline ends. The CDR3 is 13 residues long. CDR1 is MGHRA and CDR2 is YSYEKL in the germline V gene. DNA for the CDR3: TGCGCCAGCAGCCAACATGGGACCAATGAGCAGTTCTTC. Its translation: CASSQHGTNEQFF.

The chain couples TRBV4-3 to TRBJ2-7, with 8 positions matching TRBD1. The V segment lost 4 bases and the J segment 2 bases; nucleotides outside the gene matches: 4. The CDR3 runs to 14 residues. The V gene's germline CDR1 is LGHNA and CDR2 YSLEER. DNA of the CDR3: TGCGCCAGCAGCCTTGGGACAGGCACCTACGAGCAGTACTTC. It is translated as CASSLGTGTYEQYF.

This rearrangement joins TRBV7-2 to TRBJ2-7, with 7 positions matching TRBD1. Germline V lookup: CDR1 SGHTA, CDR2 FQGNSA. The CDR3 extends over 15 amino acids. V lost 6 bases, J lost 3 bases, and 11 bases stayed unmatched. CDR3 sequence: CASRRSGQVLYEQYF. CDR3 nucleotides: TGTGCCAGCAGAAGAAGTGGACAGGTCCTCTACGAGCAGTACTTC.

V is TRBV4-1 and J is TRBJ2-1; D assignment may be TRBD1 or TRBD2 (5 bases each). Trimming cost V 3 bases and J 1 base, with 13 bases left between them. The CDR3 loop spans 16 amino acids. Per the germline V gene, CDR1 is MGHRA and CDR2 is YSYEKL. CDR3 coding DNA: TGCGCCAGCAGCCACGCACGGGACCCATCCTACAATGAGCAGTTCTTC. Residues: CASSHARDPSYNEQFF.

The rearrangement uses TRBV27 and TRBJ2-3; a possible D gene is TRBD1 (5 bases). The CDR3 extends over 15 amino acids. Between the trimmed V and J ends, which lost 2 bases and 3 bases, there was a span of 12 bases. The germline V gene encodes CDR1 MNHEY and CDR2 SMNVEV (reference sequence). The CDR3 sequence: CASSLLGARTDTQYF. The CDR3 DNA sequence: TGTGCCAGCAGTTTACTAGGGGCCAGGACAGATACGCAGTATTTT.

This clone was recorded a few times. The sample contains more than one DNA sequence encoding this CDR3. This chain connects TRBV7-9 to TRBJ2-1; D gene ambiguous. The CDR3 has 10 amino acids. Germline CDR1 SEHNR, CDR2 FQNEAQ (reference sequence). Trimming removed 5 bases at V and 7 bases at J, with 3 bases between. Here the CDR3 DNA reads TGTGCCAGCAGCATAAATGAGCAGTTCTTC. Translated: CASSINEQFF.

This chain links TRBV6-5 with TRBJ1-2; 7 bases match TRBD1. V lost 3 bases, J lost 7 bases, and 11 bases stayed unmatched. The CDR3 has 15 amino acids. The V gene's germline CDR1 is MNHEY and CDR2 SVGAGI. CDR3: CASSYYEGAQGGYTF. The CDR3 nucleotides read TGTGCCAGCAGTTATTACGAGGGGGCGCAGGGTGGCTACACCTTC.

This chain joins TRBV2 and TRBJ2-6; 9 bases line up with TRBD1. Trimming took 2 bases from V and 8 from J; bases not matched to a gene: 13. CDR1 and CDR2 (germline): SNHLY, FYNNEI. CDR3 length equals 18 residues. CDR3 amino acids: CASSETILWTGASNVLTF. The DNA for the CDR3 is TGTGCCAGCAGTGAAACCATCCTCTGGACAGGGGCGTCCAACGTCCTGACTTTC.

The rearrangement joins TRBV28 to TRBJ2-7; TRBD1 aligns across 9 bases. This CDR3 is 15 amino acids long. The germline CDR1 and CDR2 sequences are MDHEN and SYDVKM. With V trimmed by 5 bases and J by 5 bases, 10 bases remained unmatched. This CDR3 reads CASSPGDRVRDEQYF. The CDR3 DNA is TGTGCCAGCAGTCCCGGGGACAGGGTAAGAGACGAGCAGTACTTC.

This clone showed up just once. CDR3 residues: CASSLGQDVYNEQYF. CDR3 coding DNA: TGTGCCAGCAGCTTGGGACAGGATGTGTATAACGAGCAGTACTTC. The chain combines TRBV5-6 with TRBJ2-7, with TRBD1 as a possible D gene (6 bases). This CDR3 is built from 15 residues. V was shortened by 0 bases and J by 5 bases, with 15 bases between the two germline ends. Germline CDR1 reads SGHDT; CDR2 reads YYEEEE.

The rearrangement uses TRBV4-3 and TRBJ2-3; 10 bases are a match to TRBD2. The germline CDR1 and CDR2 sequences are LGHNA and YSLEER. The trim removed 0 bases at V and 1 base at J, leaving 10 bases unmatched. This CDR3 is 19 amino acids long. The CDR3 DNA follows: TGCGCCAGCAGCCAAGATCCTAGCGGGAGTGTCGTGGGCACAGATACGCAGTATTTT. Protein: CASSQDPSGSVVGTDTQYF.

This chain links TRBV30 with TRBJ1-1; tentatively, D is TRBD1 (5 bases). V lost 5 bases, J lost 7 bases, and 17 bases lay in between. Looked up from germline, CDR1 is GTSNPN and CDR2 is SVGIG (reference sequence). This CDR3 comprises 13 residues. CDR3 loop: CAWSLGGTVEAFF. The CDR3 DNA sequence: TGTGCCTGGTCTCTGGGAGGGACGGTTGAAGCTTTCTTT.

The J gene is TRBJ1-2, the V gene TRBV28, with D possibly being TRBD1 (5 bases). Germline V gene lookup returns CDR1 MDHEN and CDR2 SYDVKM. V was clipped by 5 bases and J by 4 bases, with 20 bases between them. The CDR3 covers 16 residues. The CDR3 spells CASSLRGLLPLYGYTF. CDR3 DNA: TGTGCCAGCAGTCTCCGGGGCCTACTACCCCTCTATGGCTACACCTTC.

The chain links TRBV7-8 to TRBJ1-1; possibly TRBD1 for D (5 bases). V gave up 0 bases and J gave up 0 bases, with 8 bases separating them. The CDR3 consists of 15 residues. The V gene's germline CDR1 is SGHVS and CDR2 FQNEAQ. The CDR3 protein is CASSLATALNTEAFF. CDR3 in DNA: TGTGCCAGCAGCTTAGCGACAGCGCTGAACACTGAAGCTTTCTTT. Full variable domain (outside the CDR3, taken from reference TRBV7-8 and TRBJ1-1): GAGVSQSPRYKVAKRGQDVALRCDPISGHVSLFWYQQALGQGPEFLTYFQNEAQLDKSGLPSDRFFAERPEGSVSTLKIQRTQQEDSAVYLCASSLATALNTEAFFGQGTRLTVV.

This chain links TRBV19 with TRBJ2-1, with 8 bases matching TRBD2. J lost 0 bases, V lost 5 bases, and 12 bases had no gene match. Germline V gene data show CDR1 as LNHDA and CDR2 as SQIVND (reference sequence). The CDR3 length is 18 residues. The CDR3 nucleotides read TGTGCCAGTAGTTCCACACTAGCGGAGATAAGCTCCTACAATGAGCAGTTCTTC. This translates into CASSSTLAEISSYNEQFF.

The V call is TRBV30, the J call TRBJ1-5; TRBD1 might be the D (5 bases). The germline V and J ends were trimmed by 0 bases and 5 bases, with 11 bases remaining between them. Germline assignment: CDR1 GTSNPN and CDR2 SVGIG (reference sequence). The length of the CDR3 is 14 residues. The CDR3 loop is CAWSVTGPYQPQHF. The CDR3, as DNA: TGTGCCTGGAGTGTAACGGGACCCTATCAGCCCCAGCATTTT.